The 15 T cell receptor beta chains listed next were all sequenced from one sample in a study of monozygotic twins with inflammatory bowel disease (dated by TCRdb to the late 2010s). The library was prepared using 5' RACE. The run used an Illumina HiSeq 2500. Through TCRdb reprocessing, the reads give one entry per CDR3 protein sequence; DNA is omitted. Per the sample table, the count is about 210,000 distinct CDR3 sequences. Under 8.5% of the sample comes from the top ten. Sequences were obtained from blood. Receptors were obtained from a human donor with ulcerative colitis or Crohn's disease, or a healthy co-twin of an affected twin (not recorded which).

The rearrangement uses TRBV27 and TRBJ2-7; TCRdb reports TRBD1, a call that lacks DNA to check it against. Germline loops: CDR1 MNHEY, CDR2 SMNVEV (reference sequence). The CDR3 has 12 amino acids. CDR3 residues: CATRGQSYEQYF.

The CDR3 loop is CASRIASSGANVLTF. The chain uses TRBV12-3 or TRBV12-4 and TRBJ2-6. The CDR3 sequence is 15 residues long.

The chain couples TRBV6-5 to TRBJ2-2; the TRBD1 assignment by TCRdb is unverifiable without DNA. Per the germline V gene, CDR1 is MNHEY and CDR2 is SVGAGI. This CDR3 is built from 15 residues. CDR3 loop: CASSSDRLNTGELFF.

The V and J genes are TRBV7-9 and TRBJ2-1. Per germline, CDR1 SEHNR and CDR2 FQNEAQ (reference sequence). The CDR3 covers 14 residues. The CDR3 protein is CASILSSSYNEQFF. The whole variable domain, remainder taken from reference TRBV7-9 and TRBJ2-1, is DTGVSQNPRHKITKRGQNVTFRCDPISEHNRLYWYRQTLGQGPEFLTYFQNEAQLEKSRLLSDRFSAERPKGSFSTLEIQRTEQGDSAMYLCASILSSSYNEQFFGPGTRLTVL.

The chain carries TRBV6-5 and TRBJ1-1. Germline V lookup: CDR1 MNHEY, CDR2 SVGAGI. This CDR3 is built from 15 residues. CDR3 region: CASSYVIGMNTEAFF.

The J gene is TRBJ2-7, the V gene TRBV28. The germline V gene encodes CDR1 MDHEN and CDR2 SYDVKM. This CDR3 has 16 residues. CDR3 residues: CASSLVLAISSYKQYF.

The CDR3 reads CASSQDSAGSSYEQYF. This rearrangement joins TRBV3-1 to TRBJ2-7; TCRdb designates TRBD2, a call that cannot be tested without DNA. Germline V gene sequence: CDR1 LGHDT, CDR2 YNNKEL (reference sequence). This CDR3 spans 16 amino acids.

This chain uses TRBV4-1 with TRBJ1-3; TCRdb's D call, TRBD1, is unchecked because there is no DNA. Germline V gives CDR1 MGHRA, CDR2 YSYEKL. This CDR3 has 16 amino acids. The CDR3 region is CASRPGQGSSGNTIYF.

The CDR3 region is CASSPYPEDRGNEQYF. The chain uses TRBV5-6 and TRBJ2-7; absent DNA, TCRdb's TRBD1 call cannot be checked. The CDR3 has 16 residues. Germline values: CDR1 SGHDT, CDR2 YYEEEE.

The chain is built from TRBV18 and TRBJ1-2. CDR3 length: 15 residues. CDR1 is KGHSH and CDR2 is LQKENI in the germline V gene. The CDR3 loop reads CASSPIEREGYGYTF.

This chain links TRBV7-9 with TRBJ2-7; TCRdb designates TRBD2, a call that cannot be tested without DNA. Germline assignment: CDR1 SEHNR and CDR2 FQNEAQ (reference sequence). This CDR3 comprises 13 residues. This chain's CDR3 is CASSPADHYEQYF. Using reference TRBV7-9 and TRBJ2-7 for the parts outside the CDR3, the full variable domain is DTGVSQNPRHKITKRGQNVTFRCDPISEHNRLYWYRQTLGQGPEFLTYFQNEAQLEKSRLLSDRFSAERPKGSFSTLEIQRTEQGDSAMYLCASSPADHYEQYFGPGTRLTVT.

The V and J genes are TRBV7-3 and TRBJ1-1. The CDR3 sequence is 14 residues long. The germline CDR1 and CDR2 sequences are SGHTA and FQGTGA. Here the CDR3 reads CASSPQGGDTEAFF.

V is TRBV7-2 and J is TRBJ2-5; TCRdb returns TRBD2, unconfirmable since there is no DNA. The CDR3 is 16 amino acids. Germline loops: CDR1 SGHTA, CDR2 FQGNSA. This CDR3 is CASSLGTSGGQETQYF.

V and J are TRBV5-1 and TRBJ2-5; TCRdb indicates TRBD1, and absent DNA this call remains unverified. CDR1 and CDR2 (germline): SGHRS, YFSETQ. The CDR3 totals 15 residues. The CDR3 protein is CASTRTGMYQETQYF.

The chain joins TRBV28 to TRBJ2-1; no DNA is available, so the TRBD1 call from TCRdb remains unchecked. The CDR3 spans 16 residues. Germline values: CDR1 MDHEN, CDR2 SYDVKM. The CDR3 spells CASSPQGGSSYNEQFF.